This T cell receptor beta chain derives from a study of blood T cell repertoires in COVID-19. Study information: Both acute and convalescent COVID-19 samples were obtained from the United States, Italy and Spain. PBMCs, B-cell-depleted T cells, or T cells provided the cDNA or gDNA that made up the material.

V lost 8 bases to trimming and J lost 3 bases; unmatched junction nucleotides: 8. The CDR3 spans 16 residues. Germline V lookup: CDR1 SEHNR, CDR2 FQNEAQ (reference sequence). Under the authors' procedure: Researchers report that nucleated cell counts were estimated from reference gene primer amplification. Sequencing used immunoSEQ multiplex PCR; TCRdb keeps in-frame clones, though not all of them. The V and J calls and clone size were taken over from that table, and D and trimming were inferred from the DNA. The data hold a few hundred thousand clones, with 84% observed a single time. V and J are TRBV7-9 and TRBJ1-6, with 9 bases identical to TRBD1. The TCR was taken from a young woman who had recovered from COVID-19. The sequenced sample consisted of peripheral blood. CDR3 sequence reads: CASLPGTGFYNSPLHF. DNA of the CDR3: TGTGCCAGCCTCCCGGGGACAGGGTTCTATAATTCACCCCTCCACTTT. Full variable domain (remainder filled in from reference TRBV7-9 and TRBJ1-6): DTGVSQNPRHKITKRGQNVTFRCDPISEHNRLYWYRQTLGQGPEFLTYFQNEAQLEKSRLLSDRFSAERPKGSFSTLEIQRTEQGDSAMYLCASLPGTGFYNSPLHFGNGTRLTVT.